A single sample is the source of the 17 T cell receptor beta chains below, sequenced in a study of blood T cell repertoires in COVID-19. TCRdb's table, derived via immunoSEQ multiplex PCR, lists solely in-frame clones and lacks some. This sample has roughly 160,000 clones, with 90% to 95% found just once. The specimen was peripheral blood. The receptors derive from a man aged 45-65 years with acute or convalescent COVID-19.

The V and J genes are TRBV7-3 and TRBJ2-2; perhaps TRBD2 as D (6 bases). The germline gives CDR1 SGHTA, CDR2 FQGTGA. Trimming stripped 5 bases from V and 6 bases from J, with 16 bases between. CDR3 length equals 15 residues. In nucleotides, the CDR3 is TGTGCCAGCAGCCCCGCCCTCGGGAGTTCCGGGGAGCTGTTTTTT. Protein: CASSPALGSSGELFF.

The chain is built from TRBV7-9 and TRBJ2-6; a weak D match, TRBD1 (6 bases). The CDR3 is 18 residues long. Germline V gives CDR1 SEHNR, CDR2 FQNEAQ (reference sequence). V dropped 4 bases and J dropped 0 bases, with 16 bases sitting between them. The CDR3 coding sequence is TGTGCCAGCAGCTCGACAGACAGGACCCTCTCTGGGGCCAACGTCCTGACTTTC. This sequence encodes CASSSTDRTLSGANVLTF.

The V call is TRBV7-8, the J call TRBJ1-1; 7 positions match TRBD1. J gave up 4 bases and V 2 bases, and 4 bases lay outside the gene matches. Germline-derived CDR1 and CDR2 are SGHVS and FQNEAQ. This CDR3 has 14 residues. DNA for the CDR3: TGTGCCAGCAGCTTAAGAAACAGGGGCACTGAAGCTTTCTTT. Protein product: CASSLRNRGTEAFF.

The rearrangement links TRBV6-1 to TRBJ2-7; 9 bases are a match to TRBD1. The CDR3 has 15 residues. Per the germline V gene, CDR1 is MNHNS and CDR2 is SASEGT. With 2 bases clipped from V and 6 bases from J, the junction kept 8 bases outside the gene matches. The CDR3 is CASSEMAGQGSEQYF. CDR3 coding DNA: TGTGCCAGCAGTGAAATGGCGGGACAGGGCTCCGAGCAGTACTTC.

The rearrangement uses TRBV9 and TRBJ1-6, with D possibly TRBD1 on 5 matching bases. The CDR3 totals 15 residues. CDR1 and CDR2 (germline): SGDLS, YYNGEE. V lost 7 bases and J 0 bases, leaving 11 bases between the germline ends. CDR3 nucleotide sequence: TGTGCCAGCGGAGACAGTGGCTCCTATAATTCACCCCTCCACTTT. Its translation is CASGDSGSYNSPLHF.

The gene calls are TRBV4-2 and TRBJ2-2; D might be TRBD2 (6 bases). This CDR3 is 15 amino acids long. The V end was cut by 1 base, the J end by 3 bases, with 9 bases between. Germline V gene data show CDR1 as LGHNA and CDR2 as YNFKEQ. The CDR3 spells CASSQVWGDTGELFF. CDR3 coding DNA: TGTGCCAGCAGCCAAGTGTGGGGGGACACCGGGGAGCTGTTTTTT.

The V gene is TRBV19, the J gene TRBJ2-3, with D tentatively TRBD2 (6 bases). The germline gives CDR1 LNHDA, CDR2 SQIVND (reference sequence). The CDR3 is 17 residues long. Trimming pared 7 bases from V and 2 bases from J, leaving 22 bases between. DNA for the CDR3: TGTGCCAGTATCCGATCTAGCGCACGCCGGAACACAGATACGCAGTATTTT. This translates into CASIRSSARRNTDTQYF. The entire variable domain, with the rest obtained from reference TRBV19 and TRBJ2-3, is as follows: DGGITQSPKYLFRKEGQNVTLSCEQNLNHDAMYWYRQDPGQGLRLIYYSQIVNDFQKGDIAEGYSVSREKKESFPLTVTSAQKNPTAFYLCASIRSSARRNTDTQYFGPGTRLTVL.

Concerning this clone: This CDR3 is missing its conserved last phenylalanine or tryptophan, likely due to a read error. The limits of the CDR3 on the DNA are not certain, so only TCRdb's listed CDR3 is given. This rearrangement joins TRBV20-1 to TRBJ1-1. The CDR3 totals 11 residues, both ends included. In germline, CDR1 is DFQATT, CDR2 SNEGSKA (reference sequence). The CDR3 protein is CSALSRGLTYS.

This clone has only one observation. The chain uses TRBV28 and TRBJ1-1, with 9 positions matching TRBD1. The CDR3 spans 15 residues. The germline gives CDR1 MDHEN, CDR2 SYDVKM. With V trimmed by 8 bases and J by 1 base, 8 bases remained unmatched. The CDR3 loop is CASLLAGQGNTEAFF. The DNA of the CDR3 is TGTGCCAGCTTACTGGCGGGACAGGGGAACACTGAAGCTTTCTTT.

This chain links TRBV6-2 or TRBV6-3 with TRBJ2-6; tentative D call: TRBD1 (5 bases). This CDR3 is 16 amino acids long. Germline V gene sequence: CDR1 MNHEY, CDR2 SVGEGT. Trimming took 4 bases from V and 4 from J, leaving 14 bases between them. Written as DNA, the CDR3 is TGTGCCAGCAGTTTACAGGTCCCCGGGGGGGCCAACGTCCTGACTTTC. Residues: CASSLQVPGGANVLTF.

The chain links TRBV3-1 (or the pseudogene TRBV3-2) to TRBJ1-2; D might be TRBD1 (5 bases). Trimming stripped 4 bases from V and 1 base from J, with 13 bases between. The CDR3 covers 15 residues. Germline V gene data show CDR1 as LGHDT and CDR2 as YNNKEL (reference sequence). The CDR3 loop is CASSPILTDNYGYTF. For the CDR3, the DNA is TGTGCCAGCAGCCCCATCCTGACAGATAACTATGGCTACACCTTC.

The chain has TRBV6-5 and TRBJ1-5; a possible D gene is TRBD1 (5 bases). Germline V CDR1 and CDR2: MNHEY, SVGAGI. The germline V and J ends were trimmed by 9 bases and 0 bases, with 9 bases remaining between them. The CDR3 has 13 residues. The CDR3 DNA reads TGTGCCAGTCGACAGTATAGCAATCAGCCCCAGCATTTT. As protein: CASRQYSNQPQHF.

The chain recombines TRBV5-4 with TRBJ1-1; maybe TRBD1 (5 bases). Germline V CDR1 and CDR2: SGHNT, YYREEE (reference sequence). CDR3 size: 14 residues. V was cut by 4 bases and J by 0 bases, with 10 bases left in between. The CDR3: CASSLWGVNTEAFF. The CDR3 nucleotides read TGTGCCAGCAGCCTGTGGGGGGTGAACACTGAAGCTTTCTTT. Full variable domain (missing parts from reference TRBV5-4 and TRBJ1-1): ETGVTQSPTHLIKTRGQQVTLRCSSQSGHNTVSWYQQALGQGPQFIFQYYREEENGRGNFPPRFSGLQFPNYSSELNVNALELDDSALYLCASSLWGVNTEAFFGQGTRLTVV.

This clone showed up just once. The CDR3 is CASSRQGMNTEAFF. Here the CDR3 DNA reads TGTGCCAGCAGCAGACAGGGGATGAACACTGAAGCTTTCTTT. This chain joins TRBV6-6 and TRBJ1-1; 8 bases agree with TRBD1. V shed 6 bases and J 0 bases; nucleotides not matched to a gene: 3. The CDR3 length is 14 residues. Germline V lookup: CDR1 MNHNY, CDR2 SVGAGI (reference sequence).

The rearrangement links TRBV5-6 to TRBJ2-5; 8 bases fit TRBD2. Germline CDR1 and CDR2: SGHDT and YYEEEE. J gave up 4 bases and V 2 bases, and 1 base lay outside the gene matches. The CDR3 loop spans 13 amino acids. Written as DNA, the CDR3 is TGTGCCAGCAGCTTAGCGGGAGCAGAGACCCAGTACTTC. Its protein product is CASSLAGAETQYF.

V usage is TRBV7-2 and J usage is TRBJ2-1, with a tentative D call TRBD1 (5 bases). The V and J ends lost 3 bases and 6 bases respectively, with 12 bases between them. CDR1 is SGHTA, CDR2 FQGNSA, per germline. The CDR3 totals 14 residues. The CDR3 region is CASSFFQGSNEQFF. The CDR3 coding sequence is TGTGCCAGCAGCTTCTTTCAGGGTAGCAATGAGCAGTTCTTC.

V is TRBV4-2 and J is TRBJ2-5; possible D gene TRBD2, 5 bases. The V gene's germline CDR1 is LGHNA and CDR2 YNFKEQ. V lost 6 bases to trimming and J lost 1 base, with 15 bases between them. The CDR3 totals 15 residues. CDR3 in DNA: TGTGCCAGCAGAGAGCTATTAGCGAGCCAAGAGACCCAGTACTTC. Amino acids: CASRELLASQETQYF.